The rows below give T cell receptor beta chains drawn from one sample of a study of cytomegalovirus exposure and HLA in healthy donors. Sequenced by immunoSEQ multiplex PCR; TCRdb stores in-frame clones only, minus some. The table includes about 130,000 clones, around 75% detected once. Specimen: PBMCs. These receptors came from a man aged 25-45 years in good health and CMV-seronegative. Both conserved end residues are part of each CDR3. Fields, in order: CDR3 DNA, CDR3 protein, D gene, V gene, J gene, clone size. The D gene is left open where the match is weak. The listing skips clone size in some rows; elsewhere it reads once, few, many or a size class.

TGTGCCAGCAGTGTCGGGACTAGCGGAACAGATACGCAGTATTTT	CASSVGTSGTDTQYF	TRBD2	TRBV27	TRBJ2-3	NA
TGTGCCAGTAGTATGGCCCAGGGGATCACTGAAGCTTTCTTT	CASSMAQGITEAFF	NA	TRBV19	TRBJ1-1	NA
TGTGCCAGCAGAAAACAGGGGGGCTCCTACAATGAGCAGTTCTTC	CASRKQGGSYNEQFF	TRBD1	TRBV6-1	TRBJ2-1	NA
TGCGCCAGCAGCCAAGGCACAGGACCATACGAGCAGTACTTC	CASSQGTGPYEQYF	NA	TRBV4-3	TRBJ2-7	NA
TGTGCCTGGAGTAAAAACTACGACACCGGGGAGCTGTTTTTT	CAWSKNYDTGELFF	NA	TRBV30	TRBJ2-2	NA
TGTGCCAGCAGACTAGCGGGCCACAATGAGCAGTTCTTC	CASRLAGHNEQFF	TRBD2	TRBV6-5	TRBJ2-1	NA
TGTGCCTGGAGTCCCGGACTAGACTATGGCTACACCTTC	CAWSPGLDYGYTF	NA	TRBV30	TRBJ1-2	NA
TGCGCCAGCAGCGGGGAGCTGAACACTGAAGCTTTCTTT	CASSGELNTEAFF	NA	TRBV5-1	TRBJ1-1	NA
TGTGCCAGCAGCTTAGGTCGTTCGGCTCGGGGGGCCTACGAGCAGTACTTC	CASSLGRSARGAYEQYF	TRBD2	TRBV7-2	TRBJ2-7	NA
TGTGCCAGCAGCCATGAGCAGGGGGAGTCTGGGGCCAACGTCCTGACTTTC	CASSHEQGESGANVLTF	TRBD1	TRBV14	TRBJ2-6	NA
TGTGCCAGCAGTTCCCCTCAGGGTTGGGACGAGCAGTACTTC	CASSSPQGWDEQYF	NA	TRBV28	TRBJ2-7	NA
TGTGCCAGCAGCTCCGAGGTGGGACTAGCTCTTGAGCAGTTCTTC	CASSSEVGLALEQFF	TRBD2	TRBV11-2	TRBJ2-1	NA
TGTGCCAGCAGCTTATATGAGCGGGACACAGATACGCAGTATTTT	CASSLYERDTDTQYF	TRBD2	TRBV11-2	TRBJ2-3	NA
TGTGCAAGTCGCTTACCGACCGGGACAGCCTACGAGCAGTACTTC	CASRLPTGTAYEQYF	NA	TRBV12-2	TRBJ2-7	NA
TGTGCCAGTACCCAGACAGTCCGTCTAATCGCTAACTATGGCTACACCTTC	CASTQTVRLIANYGYTF	NA	TRBV19	TRBJ1-2	once
TGTGCCAGCAGTTCAACAGTCCTTAATGGCTACACCTTC	CASSSTVLNGYTF	NA	TRBV28	TRBJ1-2	few
TGTGCCTGGACGTCTCCAACAGGGTTGAACACTGAAGCTTTCTTT	CAWTSPTGLNTEAFF	NA	TRBV30	TRBJ1-1	few
TGCGCCAGCAGCCTCTCCGGGACAGGGACCTACGAGCAGTACTTC	CASSLSGTGTYEQYF	TRBD1	TRBV5-1	TRBJ2-7	NA
TGTGCCAGCAGTTTAGTTAGGGGGCCTGGCTACACCTTC	CASSLVRGPGYTF	TRBD1	TRBV28	TRBJ1-2	few
TGTGCCAGCAGCTTCGACAGGGGTAGGGAGCAGTACTTC	CASSFDRGREQYF	TRBD1	TRBV7-2	TRBJ2-7	NA
TGTGCCAGCAGTAACGCCGGACAGGACGAGCAGTACTTC	CASSNAGQDEQYF	TRBD1	TRBV25-1	TRBJ2-7	NA
TGTGCCAGCAGTGCACAACCGGGACAGGGGATAAATGGCTACACCTTC	CASSAQPGQGINGYTF	TRBD1	TRBV6-1	TRBJ1-2	NA
TGTGCCAGCAGCTTCCCTGACGACAGGGTATATGGCTACACCTTC	CASSFPDDRVYGYTF	TRBD1	TRBV7-9	TRBJ1-2	NA
TGTGCCAGCAGCGCGTTGGACAGGGTGACTGAAGCTTTCTTT	CASSALDRVTEAFF	TRBD1	TRBV2	TRBJ1-1	few
TGTGCCAGCAGCCCTACAGGGGAAATCTACAATGAGCAGTTCTTC	CASSPTGEIYNEQFF	TRBD1	TRBV9	TRBJ2-1	NA
TGTGCCAGCAGCTTAGCGGGGGGGGAGGAGACCCAGTACTTC	CASSLAGGEETQYF	TRBD2	TRBV5-4	TRBJ2-5	few
TGCGCCAGCAGCTTCCGAACCGGGACTAGGGCTACCTACGAGCAGTACTTC	CASSFRTGTRATYEQYF	TRBD2	TRBV5-1	TRBJ2-7	NA
TGTGCCAGCAGCTTAGGGCCAACCACAGGGGGAGGAAACACCATATATTTT	CASSLGPTTGGGNTIYF	TRBD1	TRBV7-8	TRBJ1-3	NA
TGTGCCAGCCCGGGACTAGTGGGCACAGATACGCAGTATTTT	CASPGLVGTDTQYF	TRBD2	TRBV2	TRBJ2-3	NA
TGCAGCGTTGGGACAAATCAGTACGAGCAGTACTTC	CSVGTNQYEQYF	NA	TRBV29-1	TRBJ2-7	NA
TGTGCCAGCATCAAACAGGGAAGCCAGCCCCAGCATTTT	CASIKQGSQPQHF	NA	TRBV28	TRBJ1-5	NA
TGTGCCAGCAGTTTAGTCGGATCCGGGACAGCTGATAACTATGGCTACACCTTC	CASSLVGSGTADNYGYTF	TRBD1	TRBV28	TRBJ1-2	once
TGCAGCGTTGACGAGACTCCCGTGCCTAATGAGCAGTTCTTC	CSVDETPVPNEQFF	NA	TRBV29-1	TRBJ2-1	NA
TGTGCCAGCAGCTATGGTACAGGGGTTGTTCAGCCCCAGCATTTT	CASSYGTGVVQPQHF	TRBD1	TRBV7-9	TRBJ1-5	NA
TGTGCCTGGGACAGGGTTGGCGAGCAGTACTTC	CAWDRVGEQYF	TRBD1	TRBV30	TRBJ2-7	NA
TGTGCCAGCTCACCCTACAGGTCCACAGATACGCAGTATTTT	CASSPYRSTDTQYF	NA	TRBV18	TRBJ2-3	NA
TGTGCCAGCAACACCGGGACAGGGTACGAGCAGTACTTC	CASNTGTGYEQYF	TRBD1	TRBV4-2	TRBJ2-7	NA
TGTGCCAGCATGGCCGGTTGGAGGACTGAAGCTTTCTTT	CASMAGWRTEAFF	NA	TRBV28	TRBJ1-1	few
TGTGCCAGCAGTTGGGGCGGGGGTTCCTACGAGCAGTACTTC	CASSWGGGSYEQYF	TRBD2	TRBV28	TRBJ2-7	NA
TGCGCCAGCAGCCAAGATGTCATCGGGGGTGGCTACACCTTC	CASSQDVIGGGYTF	NA	TRBV4-3	TRBJ1-2	NA
TGTGCCAGCAGCTTGGTACCGGGACTAAGAGACGAGCAGTACTTC	CASSLVPGLRDEQYF	TRBD2	TRBV5-6	TRBJ2-7	NA
TGTGCCAGCAGTAAAACAGGGGGCAGGTTGAACGAGCAGTACTTC	CASSKTGGRLNEQYF	TRBD1	TRBV6-5	TRBJ2-7	NA
TGCGCCAGCAGCCCCCGAACAGGCATGAACACTGAAGCTTTCTTT	CASSPRTGMNTEAFF	NA	TRBV5-1	TRBJ1-1	few
TGTGCCAGCAGTTACCAGGGGATGAACACTGAAGCTTTCTTT	CASSYQGMNTEAFF	NA	TRBV6-6	TRBJ1-1	few
TGTGCCAGCAGTTTACCAGGGGGCAGTGAGCAGTTCTTC	CASSLPGGSEQFF	TRBD1	TRBV28	TRBJ2-1	NA
TGCGCCAGCAGCCAAGATTTAGGGACAGGGGTTTCGCAAGGCTACAATGAGCAGTTCTTC	CASSQDLGTGVSQGYNEQFF	TRBD1	TRBV4-3	TRBJ2-1	few
TGTGCCAGCAGCTCCAGACAGGGGGCCTACGAGCAGTACTTC	CASSSRQGAYEQYF	TRBD1	TRBV7-9	TRBJ2-7	NA